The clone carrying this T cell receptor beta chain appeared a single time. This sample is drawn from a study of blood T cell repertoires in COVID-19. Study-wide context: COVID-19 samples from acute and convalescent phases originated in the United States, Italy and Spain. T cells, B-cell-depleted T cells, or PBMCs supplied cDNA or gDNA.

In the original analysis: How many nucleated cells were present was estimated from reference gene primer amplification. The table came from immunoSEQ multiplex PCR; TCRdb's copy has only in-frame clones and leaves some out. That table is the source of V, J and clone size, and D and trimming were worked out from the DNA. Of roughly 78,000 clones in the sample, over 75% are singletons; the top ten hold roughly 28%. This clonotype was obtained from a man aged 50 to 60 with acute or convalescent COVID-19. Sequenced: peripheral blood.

The DNA for the CDR3 is TGTGCCAGCAGATTACCGGGACAGGGCTATGGCTACACCTTC. It is translated as CASRLPGQGYGYTF. J is TRBJ1-2 and V is TRBV28; 9 positions agree with TRBD1. V was clipped by 6 bases and J by 4 bases; unmatched bases: 6. The CDR3 has 14 residues. Germline CDR1 is MDHEN and CDR2 is SYDVKM.